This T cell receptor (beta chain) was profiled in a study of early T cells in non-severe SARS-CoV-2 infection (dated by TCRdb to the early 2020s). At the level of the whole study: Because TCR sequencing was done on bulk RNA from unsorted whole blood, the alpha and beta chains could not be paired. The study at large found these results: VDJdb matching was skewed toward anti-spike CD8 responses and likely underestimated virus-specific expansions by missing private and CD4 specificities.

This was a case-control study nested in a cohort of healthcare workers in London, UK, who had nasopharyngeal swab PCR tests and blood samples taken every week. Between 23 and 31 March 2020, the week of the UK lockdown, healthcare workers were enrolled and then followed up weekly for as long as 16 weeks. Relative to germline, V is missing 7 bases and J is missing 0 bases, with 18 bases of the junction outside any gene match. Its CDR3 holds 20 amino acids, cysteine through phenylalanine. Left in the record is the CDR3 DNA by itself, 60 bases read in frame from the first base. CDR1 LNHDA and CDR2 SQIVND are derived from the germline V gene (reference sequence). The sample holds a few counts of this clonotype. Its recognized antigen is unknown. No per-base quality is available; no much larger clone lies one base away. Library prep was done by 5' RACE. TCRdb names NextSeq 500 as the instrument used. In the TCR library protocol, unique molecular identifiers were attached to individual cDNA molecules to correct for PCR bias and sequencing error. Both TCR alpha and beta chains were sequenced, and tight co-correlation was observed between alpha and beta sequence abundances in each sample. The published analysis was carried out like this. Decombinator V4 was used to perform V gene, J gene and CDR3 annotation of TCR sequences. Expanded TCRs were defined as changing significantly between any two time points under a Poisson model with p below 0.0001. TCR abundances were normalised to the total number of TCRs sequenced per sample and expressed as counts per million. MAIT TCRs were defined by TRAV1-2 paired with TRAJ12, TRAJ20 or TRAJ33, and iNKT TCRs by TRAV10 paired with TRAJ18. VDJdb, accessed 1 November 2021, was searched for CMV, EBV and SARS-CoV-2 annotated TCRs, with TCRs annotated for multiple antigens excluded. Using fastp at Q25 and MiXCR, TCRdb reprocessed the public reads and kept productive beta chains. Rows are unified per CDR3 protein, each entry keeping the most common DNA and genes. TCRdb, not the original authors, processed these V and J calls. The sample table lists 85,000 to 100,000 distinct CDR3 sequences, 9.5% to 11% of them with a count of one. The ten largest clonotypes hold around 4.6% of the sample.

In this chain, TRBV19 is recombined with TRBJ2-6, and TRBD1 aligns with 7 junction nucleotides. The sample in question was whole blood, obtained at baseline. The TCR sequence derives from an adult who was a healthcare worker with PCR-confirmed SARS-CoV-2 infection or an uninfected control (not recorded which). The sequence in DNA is TGTGCCAGTAAGCCGGGACAGTTTGATTCTGGCTCCTCTGGGGCCAACGTCCTGACTTTC. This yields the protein CASKPGQFDSGSSGANVLTF.